The 16 T cell receptor beta chains given below trace back to one sample, sequenced in a study of control samples from healthy donors and cancer patients. The table came from immunoSEQ multiplex PCR; TCRdb's copy has only in-frame clones and leaves some out. The data contain 50,000 or so clones, 80% to 90% of them singletons. The sample comprised PBMCs. The receptors originated from a woman aged 45-59 years with lung cancer.

V and J are TRBV7-9 and TRBJ1-2; D unresolved. Germline V gives CDR1 SEHNR, CDR2 FQNEAQ (reference sequence). V lost 5 bases, J lost 5 bases, and 12 bases lay in between. The CDR3 is 13 residues long. The CDR3 spells CASSGVTDYGYTF. CDR3 sequence (DNA): TGTGCCAGCAGCGGCGTCACGGATTATGGCTACACCTTC. The whole variable domain, remainder taken from reference TRBV7-9 and TRBJ1-2, is DTGVSQNPRHKITKRGQNVTFRCDPISEHNRLYWYRQTLGQGPEFLTYFQNEAQLEKSRLLSDRFSAERPKGSFSTLEIQRTEQGDSAMYLCASSGVTDYGYTFGSGTRLTVV.

For the CDR3, the DNA is TGTGCCAGCAGCCCCGGGACAGGGAATCAGCCCCAGCATTTT. It encodes CASSPGTGNQPQHF. The chain carries TRBV3-1 (or the pseudogene TRBV3-2) and TRBJ1-5, with TRBD1 identical over 9 bases. Germline trimming cut 4 bases from V and 4 bases from J; bases unmatched to any gene: 2. Germline V gives CDR1 LGHDT, CDR2 YNNKEL (reference sequence). CDR3 size: 14 residues.

This sequence joins TRBV29-1 and TRBJ1-2; 7 nucleotides line up with TRBD1. The CDR3 contains 12 residues. V was clipped by 3 bases and J by 5 bases; unmatched bases: 3. From germline, CDR1 is SQVTM and CDR2 ANQGSEA. The CDR3 here is CSVDGTAYGYTF. In DNA form, the CDR3 reads TGCAGCGTTGACGGGACAGCGTATGGCTACACCTTC.

This chain uses TRBV2 with TRBJ1-1; TRBD1 matches at 9 bases. The germline CDR1 and CDR2 sequences are SNHLY and FYNNEI. The CDR3 is made up of 16 amino acids. The V segment lost 3 bases and the J segment 2 bases; nucleotides outside the gene matches: 7. The CDR3 is CASSEIGTGLNTEAFF. For the CDR3, the DNA is TGTGCCAGCAGTGAGATTGGGACAGGGCTAAACACTGAAGCTTTCTTT.

The chain is built from TRBV28 and TRBJ1-4; D gene ambiguous. CDR1 MDHEN and CDR2 SYDVKM come from the germline V gene. The ends were cut back, 5 bases at V and 11 bases at J, with 9 bases in the middle. This CDR3 contains 11 residues. The CDR3, as DNA: TGTGCCAGCAGTCACACAACGAAACTGTTTTTT. Its protein is CASSHTTKLFF.

The chain combines TRBV6-5 with TRBJ1-1, with D uncertain. V was pared by 6 bases and J by 0 bases, with 5 bases between. The germline CDR1 and CDR2 sequences are MNHEY and SVGAGI. CDR3 length: 12 amino acids. The CDR3 sequence: CASSRLNTEAFF. CDR3 bases: TGTGCCAGCAGCCGTTTGAACACTGAAGCTTTCTTT.

V usage is TRBV5-6 and J usage is TRBJ2-5; the match to TRBD2 covers 11 bases. From germline, CDR1 is SGHDT and CDR2 YYEEEE. V was pared by 3 bases and J by 2 bases, with 9 bases of the junction left unmatched. CDR3 length equals 17 residues. CDR3 nucleotides: TGTGCCAGCAGCTCGATTTCTAGCGGGGGGACTCAAGAGACCCAGTACTTC. This sequence encodes CASSSISSGGTQETQYF.

V gene TRBV7-3 combines with J gene TRBJ2-1; weak D call: TRBD1 (5 bases). The CDR3 sequence is 12 residues long. The V end lost 5 bases, the J end lost 8 bases, and 10 bases lay between the germline ends. Germline CDR1 SGHTA, CDR2 FQGTGA. CDR3 DNA: TGTGCCAGCAGCCATGGGGCAGATGAGCAGTTCTTC. It codes for CASSHGADEQFF.

The CDR3: CASSPEGGFTDTQYF. CDR3 sequence (DNA): TGTGCCAGCAGCCCAGAAGGGGGCTTCACAGATACGCAGTATTTT. The rearrangement joins TRBV7-2 to TRBJ2-3, with 7 bases aligning to TRBD1. This CDR3 has 15 amino acids. Germline V CDR1 and CDR2: SGHTA, FQGNSA. Trimming removed 5 bases from V and 2 bases from J; junction bases left unmatched: 7.

J is TRBJ2-3 and V is TRBV28; 7 bases are a match to TRBD2. V dropped 6 bases and J dropped 2; count of bases not matched to a gene: 8. This CDR3 is built from 15 residues. CDR1 is MDHEN, CDR2 SYDVKM, per germline. Here the CDR3 DNA reads TGTGCCAGCAGCCCTTTAGCGGGCCACACAGATACGCAGTATTTT. It codes for CASSPLAGHTDTQYF.

The CDR3 bases are TGCGCCAGCAGCTTGGTTCCGACAGGGGGCGGCCAGCCCCAGCATTTT. Translation gives CASSLVPTGGGQPQHF. The chain joins TRBV5-1 to TRBJ1-5; 10 nucleotides match TRBD1. Germline V gene sequence: CDR1 SGHRS, CDR2 YFSETQ. This CDR3 contains 16 residues. Unmatched junction bases numbered 7, after V lost 0 bases and J lost 7 bases.

The chain links TRBV19 to TRBJ1-4; 9 positions match TRBD1. Germline trimming cut 5 bases from V and 8 bases from J; bases unmatched to any gene: 9. Germline V lookup: CDR1 LNHDA, CDR2 SQIVND (reference sequence). The CDR3 has 15 residues. CDR3 in amino acids: CASSLFRQGEEKLFF. The CDR3 nucleotides are TGTGCCAGTAGTCTTTTCCGACAGGGGGAAGAAAAACTGTTTTTT.

The chain recombines TRBV30 with TRBJ1-2; 10 bases align to TRBD1. Trimming took 5 bases from V and 4 from J; bases not matched to a gene: 7. The V gene's germline CDR1 is GTSNPN and CDR2 SVGIG (reference sequence). CDR3 length equals 14 residues. DNA of the CDR3: TGTGCCTGGCGCCGGGACAGGGGAAGCTATGGCTACACCTTC. Translated, it gives CAWRRDRGSYGYTF.

J is TRBJ2-1 and V is TRBV5-5; 16 bases agree with TRBD2. V lost 4 bases to trimming and J lost 0 bases; unmatched junction nucleotides: 4. Germline V gives CDR1 SGHKS, CDR2 YYEKEE (reference sequence). The CDR3 consists of 18 residues. In DNA form, the CDR3 reads TGTGCCAGCAGCATGGGACTAGCGGGGGGGCCCTCCTACAATGAGCAGTTCTTC. Protein sequence: CASSMGLAGGPSYNEQFF. Full variable domain (missing parts from reference TRBV5-5 and TRBJ2-1): DAGVTQSPTHLIKTRGQQVTLRCSPISGHKSVSWYQQVLGQGPQFIFQYYEKEERGRGNFPDRFSARQFPNYSSELNVNALLLGDSALYLCASSMGLAGGPSYNEQFFGPGTRLTVL.

This clone was observed a few times. The rearrangement joins TRBV2 to TRBJ1-5; 8 positions agree with TRBD1. The CDR3 covers 15 residues. Germline V CDR1 and CDR2: SNHLY, FYNNEI. Unmatched junction bases numbered 3, after V lost 5 bases and J lost 0 bases. CDR3 residues: CASSLQGDSNQPQHF. The CDR3 DNA follows: TGTGCCAGCAGTCTACAGGGGGATAGCAATCAGCCCCAGCATTTT.

J is TRBJ2-3 and V is TRBV29-1, with D unresolved. Trimming removed 4 bases at V and 1 base at J, with 12 bases between. Germline V lookup: CDR1 SQVTM, CDR2 ANQGSEA. The CDR3 sequence is 14 residues long. This CDR3 is CSVAASGRTDTQYF. For the CDR3, the DNA is TGCAGCGTTGCGGCGTCAGGTCGCACAGATACGCAGTATTTT.